Below, 15 T cell receptor beta chains from the same sample are listed, as sequenced in a study of blood T cell repertoires in COVID-19. Libraries were prepared by immunoSEQ multiplex PCR; TCRdb keeps only in-frame clonotypes and omits some of them. Of around 700,000 clones listed, approximately 90% are singletons. Sequenced sample: peripheral blood. All receptors come from a woman younger than 30 with acute or convalescent COVID-19.

The chain employs TRBV5-4 and TRBJ1-3, with unresolved D. Deletions cut 2 bases from V and 4 bases from J, with 7 bases between. Germline V lookup: CDR1 SGHNT, CDR2 YYREEE (reference sequence). The CDR3 is made up of 13 amino acids. CDR3 sequence: CASSFGEGNTIYF. In DNA, the CDR3 is TGTGCCAGCAGCTTCGGGGAAGGAAACACCATATATTTT. The whole variable domain, filled in from reference TRBV5-4 and TRBJ1-3, reads ETGVTQSPTHLIKTRGQQVTLRCSSQSGHNTVSWYQQALGQGPQFIFQYYREEENGRGNFPPRFSGLQFPNYSSELNVNALELDDSALYLCASSFGEGNTIYFGEGSWLTVV.

The V gene is TRBV6-5, the J gene TRBJ2-1; 10 bases match TRBD2. The CDR3 runs to 15 residues. The V segment lost 6 bases and the J segment 6 bases; nucleotides outside the gene matches: 8. Per germline, CDR1 MNHEY and CDR2 SVGAGI. The CDR3 sequence is CASSPVSGGGNEQFF. CDR3 DNA sequence: TGTGCCAGCAGCCCCGTGAGCGGGGGGGGCAATGAGCAGTTCTTC.

This rearrangement joins TRBV2 to TRBJ1-5; D perhaps matches TRBD1 (6 bases). The CDR3 sequence is 16 residues long. Trimming stripped 4 bases from V and 0 bases from J, with 13 bases between. Germline CDR1 is SNHLY and CDR2 is FYNNEI. CDR3 nucleotides: TGTGCCAGCAGTGCGGCAGGGGTGATTAGCAATCAGCCCCAGCATTTT. The encoded protein is CASSAAGVISNQPQHF. Combining the CDR3 with reference TRBV2 and TRBJ1-5 gives the whole variable domain EPEVTQTPSHQVTQMGQEVILRCVPISNHLYFYWYRQILGQKVEFLVSFYNNEISEKSEIFDDQFSVERPDGSNFTLKIRSTKLEDSAMYFCASSAAGVISNQPQHFGDGTRLSIL.

The V call is TRBV19, the J call TRBJ2-3, with 9 bases aligning to TRBD2. The V segment lost 5 bases and the J segment 6 bases; nucleotides outside the gene matches: 9. The CDR3 totals 15 residues. Germline CDR1 is LNHDA and CDR2 is SQIVND (reference sequence). The CDR3 DNA reads TGTGCCAGTAGTGTTCCGGGACTAGCATCTGATACGCAGTATTTT. Amino acid sequence: CASSVPGLASDTQYF.

The chain employs TRBV18 and TRBJ2-3, with TRBD1 identical over 8 bases. CDR3 length: 16 amino acids. With 4 bases clipped from V and 0 bases from J, the junction kept 6 bases outside the gene matches. Germline V CDR1 and CDR2: KGHSH, LQKENI. For the CDR3, the DNA is TGTGCCAGCTCACTCCAAGGACAGGGCAGCACAGATACGCAGTATTTT. Its protein product is CASSLQGQGSTDTQYF.

The gene calls are TRBV2 and TRBJ2-7; possible D gene TRBD2, 6 bases. V was pared by 9 bases and J by 4 bases, with 19 bases between. The CDR3 is made up of 14 amino acids. CDR1 is SNHLY and CDR2 is FYNNEI in the germline V gene. The CDR3 nucleotides are TGTGCCAGGGGGGGATACAGCAAATTATACGAGCAGTACTTC. It encodes CARGGYSKLYEQYF.

The gene calls are TRBV19 and TRBJ1-5, with TRBD1 as a possible D gene (6 bases). This CDR3 is 14 amino acids long. The germline V gene encodes CDR1 LNHDA and CDR2 SQIVND (reference sequence). Trimming cost V 7 bases and J 1 base, with 11 bases left between them. Here the CDR3 reads CASNKQGSNQPQHF. Written as DNA, the CDR3 is TGTGCCAGTAATAAACAGGGCAGCAATCAGCCCCAGCATTTT.

J is TRBJ2-7 and V is TRBV3-1 (or the pseudogene TRBV3-2), with TRBD1 as a possible D gene (5 bases). CDR3 length: 13 residues. Per the germline V gene, CDR1 is LGHDT and CDR2 is YNNKEL (reference sequence). Trimming pared 4 bases from V and 2 bases from J, leaving 9 bases between. In DNA, the CDR3 is TGTGCCAGCAGCCGGCGCAGGGCCTACGAGCAGTACTTC. Residues: CASSRRRAYEQYF.

J is TRBJ1-3 and V is TRBV29-1; 7 bases align to TRBD1. The V segment lost 1 base and the J segment 7 bases; nucleotides outside the gene matches: 10. The CDR3 consists of 15 residues. From germline, CDR1 is SQVTM and CDR2 ANQGSEA. CDR3 in amino acids: CSVEGSTGRVNTIYF. CDR3 nucleotide sequence: TGCAGCGTTGAAGGGTCGACAGGGCGGGTTAACACCATATATTTT.

The chain is built from TRBV6-5 and TRBJ1-2; D is unclear. There are 15 residues in the CDR3. CDR1 is MNHEY, CDR2 SVGAGI, per germline. Trimming stripped 2 bases from V and 7 bases from J, with 17 bases between. CDR3 amino acids: CASSYTKAGRGGYTF. Written as DNA, the CDR3 is TGTGCCAGCAGTTACACAAAAGCGGGGAGAGGTGGCTACACCTTC.

This clone was seen only once. V is TRBV5-1 and J is TRBJ1-1; the match to TRBD1 covers 12 bases. The V and J ends lost 4 bases and 6 bases, in that order; junction bases with no gene match: 7. This CDR3 has 15 amino acids. The V gene's germline CDR1 is SGHRS and CDR2 YFSETQ. The CDR3 nucleotides are TGCGCCAGCAGCCCGGGACAGGGGGCAGGGGCTGAAGCTTTCTTT. Translation gives CASSPGQGAGAEAFF.

This sequence joins TRBV6-1 and TRBJ2-5; TRBD2 matches at 11 bases. The CDR3 spans 17 residues. The ends lost 1 base at V and 3 bases at J; junction bases unmatched: 7. Germline loops: CDR1 MNHNS, CDR2 SASEGT. The CDR3 nucleotides read TGTGCCAGCAGTGAAGGCGCTAGCGGGGGGTGGGAAGAGACCCAGTACTTC. This gives the protein CASSEGASGGWEETQYF.

This rearrangement joins TRBV19 to TRBJ2-3; D is perhaps TRBD1 (5 bases). The CDR3 contains 13 residues. V lost 6 bases to trimming and J lost 3 bases, with 10 bases between them. CDR1 LNHDA and CDR2 SQIVND come from the germline V gene (reference sequence). CDR3: CASRQASTDTQYF. Here the CDR3 DNA reads TGTGCCAGTAGACAGGCATCGACAGATACGCAGTATTTT.

J is TRBJ1-6 and V is TRBV6-5; 7 positions match TRBD1. The CDR3 is 14 residues long. J was trimmed by 7 bases and V by 6 bases; bases with no gene match: 6. Germline V lookup: CDR1 MNHEY, CDR2 SVGAGI. This CDR3 is CASSPGQRNSPLHF. CDR3 nucleotides: TGTGCCAGCAGCCCGGGACAGAGAAATTCACCCCTCCACTTT.

The V call is TRBV20-1, the J call TRBJ2-2, with 8 bases identical to TRBD2. The germline V gene has CDR1 DFQATT and CDR2 SNEGSKA (reference sequence). V trimming: 3 bases; J trimming: 6 bases; junction bases outside the gene matches: 6. The CDR3 spans 14 residues. This chain's CDR3 is CSASGTSLPGELFF. CDR3 in DNA: TGCAGTGCTAGTGGGACTAGTCTCCCCGGGGAGCTGTTTTTT.